This T cell receptor beta chain was obtained from a study of OX40 agonist ivuxolimab in advanced cancers. The CDR3 contains 14 residues. Clones were read by immunoSEQ multiplex PCR, and TCRdb kept only the in-frame ones, dropping some. The sample includes some 60,000 clones, roughly nine tenths seen only once; the top ten take 3% to 4%. Study outcomes and limitations: Fewer expanded clones were found on average in CD4+ than in CD8+ T cells.

Concerning this clone itself: Its antigen is not known.

The sample here was CD4+ or CD8+ T cells sorted from blood, taken in a trial of the OX40 agonist ivuxolimab. This clonotype was obtained from an adult with an advanced solid tumor such as melanoma, head and neck, liver or kidney cancer. The chain joins TRBV21-1 to TRBJ2-7. TRBV21-1 is marked as a pseudogene. The CDR3 nucleotides are TGTGCCAGCAGCAAAGTAAAGGGCATCTACGAGCAGTACTTC. Translating gives CASSKVKGIYEQYF.